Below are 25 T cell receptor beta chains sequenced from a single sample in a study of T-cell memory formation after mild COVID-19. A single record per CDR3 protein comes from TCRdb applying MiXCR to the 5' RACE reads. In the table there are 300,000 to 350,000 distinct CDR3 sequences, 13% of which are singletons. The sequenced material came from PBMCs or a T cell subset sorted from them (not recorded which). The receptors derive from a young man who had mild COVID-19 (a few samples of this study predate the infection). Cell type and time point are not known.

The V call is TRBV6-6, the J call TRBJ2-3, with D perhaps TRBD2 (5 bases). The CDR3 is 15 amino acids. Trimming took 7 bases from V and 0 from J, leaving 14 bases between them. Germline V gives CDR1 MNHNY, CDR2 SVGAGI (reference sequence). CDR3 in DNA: TGTGCCAGCAACGACGGATGGACTAGCACAGATACGCAGTATTTT. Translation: CASNDGWTSTDTQYF.

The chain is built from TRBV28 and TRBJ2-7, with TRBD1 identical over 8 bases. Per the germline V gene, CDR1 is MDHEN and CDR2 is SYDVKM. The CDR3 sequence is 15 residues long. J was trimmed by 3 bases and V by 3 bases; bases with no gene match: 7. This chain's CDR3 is CASSLTAGTGYEQYV. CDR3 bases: TGTGCCAGCAGTTTGACCGCCGGGACAGGCTACGAGCAGTACGTC.

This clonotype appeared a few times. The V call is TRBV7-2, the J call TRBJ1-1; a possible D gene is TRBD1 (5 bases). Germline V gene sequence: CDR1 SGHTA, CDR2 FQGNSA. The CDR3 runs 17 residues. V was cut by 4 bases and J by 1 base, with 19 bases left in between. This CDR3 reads CASSSTDLGTANTEAFF. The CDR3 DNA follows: TGTGCCAGCAGCTCAACGGACCTCGGGACGGCGAACACTGAAGCTTTCTTT.

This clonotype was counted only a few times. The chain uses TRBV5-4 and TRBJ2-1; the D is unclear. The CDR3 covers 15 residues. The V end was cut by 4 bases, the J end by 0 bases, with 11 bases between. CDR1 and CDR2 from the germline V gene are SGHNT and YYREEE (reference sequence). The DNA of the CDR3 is TGTGCCAGCAGCCAGGCCAGTAACTCCTACAATGAGCAGTTCTTC. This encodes CASSQASNSYNEQFF.

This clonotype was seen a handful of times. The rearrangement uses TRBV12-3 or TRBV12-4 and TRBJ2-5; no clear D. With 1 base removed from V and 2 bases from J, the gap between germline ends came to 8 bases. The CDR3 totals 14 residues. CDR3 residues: CASSLVPDQETQYF. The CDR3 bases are TGTGCCAGCAGTTTAGTCCCCGATCAAGAGACCCAGTACTTC.

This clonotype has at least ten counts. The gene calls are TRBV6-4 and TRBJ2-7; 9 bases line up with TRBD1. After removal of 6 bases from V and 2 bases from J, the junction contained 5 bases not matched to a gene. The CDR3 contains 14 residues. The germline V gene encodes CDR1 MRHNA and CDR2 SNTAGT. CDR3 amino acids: CASSRTGAAYEQYV. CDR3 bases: TGTGCCAGCAGCCGGACAGGGGCTGCCTACGAGCAGTACGTC.

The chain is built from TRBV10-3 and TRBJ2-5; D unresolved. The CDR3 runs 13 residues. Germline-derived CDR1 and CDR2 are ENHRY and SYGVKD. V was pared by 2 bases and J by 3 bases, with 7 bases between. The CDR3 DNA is TGTGCCATCAGTGAGAGGCGAGAAGAGACCCAGTACTTC. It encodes CAISERREETQYF.

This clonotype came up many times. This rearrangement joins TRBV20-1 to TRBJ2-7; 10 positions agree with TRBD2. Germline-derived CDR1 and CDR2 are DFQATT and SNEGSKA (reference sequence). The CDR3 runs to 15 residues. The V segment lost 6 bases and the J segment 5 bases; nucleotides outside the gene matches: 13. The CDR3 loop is CSAVTPSGGTDEQYF. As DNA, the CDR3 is TGCAGTGCCGTTACCCCTAGCGGGGGCACTGACGAGCAGTACTTC.

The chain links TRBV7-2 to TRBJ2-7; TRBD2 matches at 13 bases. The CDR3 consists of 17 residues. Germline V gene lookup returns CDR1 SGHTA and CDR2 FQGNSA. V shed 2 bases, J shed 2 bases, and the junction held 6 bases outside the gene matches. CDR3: CASSLRDTSGGAYEQYF. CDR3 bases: TGTGCCAGCAGCTTACGGGACACTAGCGGGGGGGCCTACGAGCAGTACTTC.

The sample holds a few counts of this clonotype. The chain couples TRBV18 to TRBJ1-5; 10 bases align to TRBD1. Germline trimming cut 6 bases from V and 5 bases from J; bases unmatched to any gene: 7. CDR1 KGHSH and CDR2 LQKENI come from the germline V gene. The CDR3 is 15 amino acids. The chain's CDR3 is CASSRTGTGDQPQHF. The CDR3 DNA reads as TGTGCCAGCTCGCGCACCGGGACAGGGGATCAGCCCCAGCATTTT.

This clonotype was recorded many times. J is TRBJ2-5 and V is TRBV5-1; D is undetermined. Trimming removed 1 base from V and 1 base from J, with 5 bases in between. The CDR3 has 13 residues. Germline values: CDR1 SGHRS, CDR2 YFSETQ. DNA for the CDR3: TGCGCCAGCAGCTTGAACGTCCAAGAGACCCAGTACTTC. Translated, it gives CASSLNVQETQYF.

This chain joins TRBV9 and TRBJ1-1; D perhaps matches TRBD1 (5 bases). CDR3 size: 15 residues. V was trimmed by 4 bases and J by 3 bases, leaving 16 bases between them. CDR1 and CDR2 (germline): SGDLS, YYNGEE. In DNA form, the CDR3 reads TGTGCCAGCAGCCCCCTGGGGCAGCCATACACTGAAGCTTTCTTT. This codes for CASSPLGQPYTEAFF.

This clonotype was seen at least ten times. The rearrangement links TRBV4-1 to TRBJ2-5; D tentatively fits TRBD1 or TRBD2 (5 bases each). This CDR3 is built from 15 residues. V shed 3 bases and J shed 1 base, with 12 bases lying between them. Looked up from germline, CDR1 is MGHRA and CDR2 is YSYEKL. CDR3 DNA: TGCGCCAGCAGCCATCATGGGACGGTCCAAGAGACCCAGTACTTC. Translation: CASSHHGTVQETQYF.

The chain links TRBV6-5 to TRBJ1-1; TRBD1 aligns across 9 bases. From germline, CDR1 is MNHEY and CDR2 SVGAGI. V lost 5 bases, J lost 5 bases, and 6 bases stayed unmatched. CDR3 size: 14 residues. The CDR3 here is CASSPGTGKTEAFF. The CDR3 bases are TGTGCCAGCAGTCCGGGGACAGGGAAGACTGAAGCTTTCTTT.

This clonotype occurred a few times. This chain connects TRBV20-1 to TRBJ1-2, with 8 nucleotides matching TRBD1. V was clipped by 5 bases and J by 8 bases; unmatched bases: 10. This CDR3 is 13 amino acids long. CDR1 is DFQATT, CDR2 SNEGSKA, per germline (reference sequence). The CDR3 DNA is TGCAGTGCTCCTTTGACAGGGGCAGCGGGCTACACCTTC. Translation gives CSAPLTGAAGYTF.

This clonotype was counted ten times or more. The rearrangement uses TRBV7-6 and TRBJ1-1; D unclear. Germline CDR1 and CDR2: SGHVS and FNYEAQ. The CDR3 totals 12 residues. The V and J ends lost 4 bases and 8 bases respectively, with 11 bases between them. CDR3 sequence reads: CASSSGRREAFF. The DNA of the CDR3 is TGTGCCAGCAGCTCTGGTAGGAGAGAAGCTTTCTTT.

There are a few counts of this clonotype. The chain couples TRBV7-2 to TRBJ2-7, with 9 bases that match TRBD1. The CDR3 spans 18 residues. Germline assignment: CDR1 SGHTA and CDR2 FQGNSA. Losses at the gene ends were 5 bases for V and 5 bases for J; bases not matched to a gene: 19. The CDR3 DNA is TGTGCCAGCAGCCCGGGCCCCCACCCAGGGGACAGGGAGAACGAGCAGTACTTC. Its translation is CASSPGPHPGDRENEQYF.

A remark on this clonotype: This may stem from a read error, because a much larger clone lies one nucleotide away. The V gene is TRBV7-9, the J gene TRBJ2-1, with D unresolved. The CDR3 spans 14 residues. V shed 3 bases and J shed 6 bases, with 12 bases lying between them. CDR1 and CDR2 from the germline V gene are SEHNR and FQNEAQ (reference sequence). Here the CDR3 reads CASSFIGMGNEQFF. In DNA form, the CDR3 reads TGTGCCAGCAGCTTCATAGGGATGGGCAATGAGCAGTTCTTC.

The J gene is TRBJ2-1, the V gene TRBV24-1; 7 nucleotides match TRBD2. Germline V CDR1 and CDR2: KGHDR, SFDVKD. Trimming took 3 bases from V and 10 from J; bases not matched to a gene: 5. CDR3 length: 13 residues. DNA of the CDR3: TGTGCCACCAGTGATCGGGGACTACAGGAGCAGTTCTTC. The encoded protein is CATSDRGLQEQFF.

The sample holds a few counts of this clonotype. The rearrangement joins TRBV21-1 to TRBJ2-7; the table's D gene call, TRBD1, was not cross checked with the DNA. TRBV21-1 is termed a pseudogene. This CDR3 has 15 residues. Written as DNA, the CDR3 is TGTGCCAGCAGCCCTCGAAACCCGACAGGGTGCGAGCAGTACGTC. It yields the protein CASSPRNPTGCEQYV.

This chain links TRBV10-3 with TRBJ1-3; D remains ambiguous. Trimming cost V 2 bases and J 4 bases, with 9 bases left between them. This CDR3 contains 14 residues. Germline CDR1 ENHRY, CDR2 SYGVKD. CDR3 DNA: TGTGCCATCAGTGAGGCCAGGAAAGGAAACACCATATATTTT. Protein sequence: CAISEARKGNTIYF.

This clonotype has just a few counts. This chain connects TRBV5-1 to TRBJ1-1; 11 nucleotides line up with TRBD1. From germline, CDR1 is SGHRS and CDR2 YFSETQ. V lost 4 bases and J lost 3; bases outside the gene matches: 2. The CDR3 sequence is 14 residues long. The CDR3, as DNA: TGCGCCAGCAGCGGGACAGGGGGGTACACTGAAGCTTTCTTT. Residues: CASSGTGGYTEAFF.

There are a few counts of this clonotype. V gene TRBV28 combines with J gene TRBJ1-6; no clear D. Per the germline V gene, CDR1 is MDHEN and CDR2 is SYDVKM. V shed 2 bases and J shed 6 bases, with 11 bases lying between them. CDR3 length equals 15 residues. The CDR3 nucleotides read TGTGCCAGCAGTTTAGACGTAGGGTCTAATTCACCCCTCCACTTT. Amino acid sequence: CASSLDVGSNSPLHF.

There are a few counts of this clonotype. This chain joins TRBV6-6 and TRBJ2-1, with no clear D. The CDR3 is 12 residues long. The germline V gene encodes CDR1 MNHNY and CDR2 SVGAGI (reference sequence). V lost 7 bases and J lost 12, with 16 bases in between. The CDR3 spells CASTDRVYGQFF. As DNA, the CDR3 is TGTGCCAGCACCGACCGGGTATATGGGCAGTTCTTC.

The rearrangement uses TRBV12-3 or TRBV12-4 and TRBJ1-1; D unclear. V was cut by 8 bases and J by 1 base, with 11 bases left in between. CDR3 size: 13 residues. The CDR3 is CASRNSRNTEAFF. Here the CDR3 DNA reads TGTGCCAGCCGAAACAGTAGGAACACTGAAGCTTTCTTT.